This T cell receptor (beta chain) derives from a study of neurological immune-mediated disorders. Study-level points and caveats: Multiple sclerosis patients had less TCR clonal expansion than even healthy controls, unlike HTLV-1-associated myelopathy. None of the CDR3 amino acid sequences of expanded clones recurred across subjects, suggesting private repertoires in all groups.

Sample time point: technical triplicate 1. This clonotype has a count of ten or more. Its antigen is currently unknown. After removal of 2 bases from V and 8 bases from J, the junction contained 9 bases not matched to a gene. The CDR3 has 15 residues. CDR1 is MNHEY and CDR2 is SMNVEV in the germline V gene (reference sequence). The cDNA was produced through 5'RACE with 10-nucleotide random UMIs. Every sequencing run returned over 200 million TCR-beta sequences, which were derived from 15-18 subjects. TCRdb ran MiXCR on the 5' RACE reads and lists one entry per CDR3 protein. The sample includes 30,000 to 40,000 distinct CDR3 sequences, over 8.5% seen only once; the top ten take around 3.9%.

The specimen sequenced was PBMCs. The clonotype was recovered from a man in his sixties with HTLV-1-associated myelopathy (HAM/TSP). V gene TRBV27 combines with J gene TRBJ1-2; 9 nucleotides match TRBD1. The CDR3, as DNA: TGTGCCAGCAGTTTAACCCGACAGGGGGTCAGGGGCTACACCTTC. Translating it yields CASSLTRQGVRGYTF.